This TCR beta chain was documented in a study of shared clonotypes between healthy human individuals. Trimming removed 0 bases at V and 6 bases at J, with 8 bases between. The CDR3 has 14 amino acids. The germline V gene encodes CDR1 LNHNV and CDR2 YYDKDF (reference sequence). Sequencing was performed with immunoSEQ multiplex PCR; in TCRdb, only in-frame clones are kept and a portion is missing. The data contain 450,000 to 500,000 clones, 81% of them singletons. The chain uses TRBV15 and TRBJ2-2; D gene uncertain. Material for sequencing was PBMCs. The clonotype was recovered from a woman aged 40 to 50 in good health. Some clones in this sample may be carry-over from other donors' samples. The CDR3 bases are TGTGCCACCAGCAGAGATCCGGTCCCCGGGGAGCTGTTTTTT. It yields the protein CATSRDPVPGELFF.